These 10 T cell receptor beta chains were all obtained from the same sample, sequenced in a study of cytomegalovirus exposure and HLA in healthy donors. 13 Jbeta primers and 60 Vbeta primers were used for the PCR. Clones were sequenced by immunoSEQ multiplex PCR, and TCRdb holds only the in-frame ones, with some missing. The sample carries about 150,000 clones, over 70% recorded once. The specimen sequenced was PBMCs. These receptor sequences come from a woman between 40 and 50 years old in good health and CMV-seropositive.

The chain combines TRBV13 with TRBJ1-2; no reliable D call. The CDR3 runs to 13 residues. The V end was cut by 3 bases, the J end by 6 bases, with 11 bases between. CDR1 is PRHDT and CDR2 is FYEKMQ in the germline V gene (reference sequence). CDR3 region: CASSFRGPNGYTF. The CDR3 DNA sequence: TGTGCCAGCAGCTTCCGGGGTCCCAATGGCTACACCTTC.

The chain recombines TRBV29-1 with TRBJ2-1, with 7 positions matching TRBD1. This CDR3 has 14 residues. After removal of 6 bases from V and 6 bases from J, the junction contained 11 bases not matched to a gene. The V gene's germline CDR1 is SQVTM and CDR2 ANQGSEA. In nucleotides, the CDR3 is TGCAGCGTAGCCGGGACAGTAGACAGCAATGAGCAGTTCTTC. Its translation: CSVAGTVDSNEQFF.

V gene TRBV7-3 combines with J gene TRBJ2-5, with D uncertain. The end of the DNA is better explained by TRBJ2-7, so the J call may be wrong. The CDR3 is made up of 12 amino acids. Germline loops: CDR1 SGHTA, CDR2 FQGTGA. The CDR3 sequence is CASRNTHYEQYF. In DNA, the CDR3 is TGTGCCAGCAGAAACACGCACTACGAGCAGTACTTC.

The chain carries TRBV29-1 and TRBJ2-1, with TRBD2 matching over 8 bases. Looked up from germline, CDR1 is SQVTM and CDR2 is ANQGSEA. V was clipped by 7 bases and J by 6 bases; unmatched bases: 5. The CDR3 consists of 12 residues. In nucleotides, the CDR3 is TGCAGCGGCACACGGGGGGGCAATGAGCAGTTCTTC. It specifies CSGTRGGNEQFF.

Only one count was recorded for this clone. The genes are TRBV27 and TRBJ2-2; D call uncertain. CDR3 size: 14 residues. CDR1 and CDR2 from the germline V gene are MNHEY and SMNVEV (reference sequence). V was shortened by 2 bases and J by 6 bases, with 10 bases between the two germline ends. Here the CDR3 reads CASSLRPVPGELFF. The CDR3 coding sequence is TGTGCCAGCAGTTTACGTCCCGTTCCCGGGGAGCTGTTTTTT.

The CDR3 coding sequence is TGCGCCAGCAGCCAAGATGTCGGGTTCGGCGGGGAGCTGTTTTTT. Protein product: CASSQDVGFGGELFF. V is TRBV4-1 and J is TRBJ2-2; unclear D gene. The CDR3 is 15 residues long. V lost 0 bases and J lost 7, with 12 bases in between. Germline loops: CDR1 MGHRA, CDR2 YSYEKL.

The CDR3 nucleotides are TGTGCCAGCAGTTCCCTCAGAGGCTCCTACGAGCAGTACTTC. Its protein is CASSSLRGSYEQYF. V gene TRBV28 combines with J gene TRBJ2-7; no definite D call. The CDR3 loop spans 14 amino acids. V gave up 4 bases and J gave up 0 bases, with 10 bases separating them. Germline CDR1 and CDR2: MDHEN and SYDVKM. Full variable domain (missing parts from reference TRBV28 and TRBJ2-7): DVKVTQSSRYLVKRTGEKVFLECVQDMDHENMFWYRQDPGLGLRLIYFSYDVKMKEKGDIPEGYSVSREKKERFSLILESASTNQTSMYLCASSSLRGSYEQYFGPGTRLTVT.

The rearrangement joins TRBV28 to TRBJ2-3, with TRBD2 as a possible D gene (6 bases). The CDR3 consists of 15 residues. With 10 bases removed from V and 4 bases from J, the gap between germline ends came to 21 bases. CDR1 MDHEN and CDR2 SYDVKM come from the germline V gene. The CDR3 here is CATQNELARADTQYF. The CDR3 region has the DNA TGTGCCACGCAAAACGAACTAGCTAGGGCAGATACGCAGTATTTT. Full variable domain (outside the CDR3, taken from reference TRBV28 and TRBJ2-3): DVKVTQSSRYLVKRTGEKVFLECVQDMDHENMFWYRQDPGLGLRLIYFSYDVKMKEKGDIPEGYSVSREKKERFSLILESASTNQTSMYLCATQNELARADTQYFGPGTRLTVL.

The chain couples TRBV2 to TRBJ2-5, with a weak D call TRBD2 (5 bases). In germline, CDR1 is SNHLY, CDR2 FYNNEI. The CDR3 length is 13 residues. Trimming took off 6 bases at V and 1 base at J, with 9 bases between the two ends. This CDR3 reads CASSLGLQETQYF. In nucleotides, the CDR3 is TGTGCCAGCAGCTTAGGACTCCAAGAGACCCAGTACTTC.

This clone was counted only a few times. The chain carries TRBV5-6 and TRBJ1-6; D remains unclear. The CDR3 is 14 amino acids. Germline V gene data show CDR1 as SGHDT and CDR2 as YYEEEE. V was clipped by 6 bases and J by 7 bases, with 14 bases between them. The chain's CDR3 is CASTLGQENSPLHF. In DNA, the CDR3 is TGTGCCAGCACCCTTGGTCAAGAGAATTCACCCCTCCACTTT.